The 9 T cell receptor beta chains below all came from one sample that was sequenced in a study of identical twins. TCRdb passed the 5' RACE reads through MiXCR, listing each CDR3 protein once. The table records fewer than 500,000 distinct CDR3 sequences, 20% to 25% of them present only once. These data were also filed under a second study, of T cells expressing NK-cell markers.

The sequencing sample was made of CD4+ T cells sorted from blood. These receptor sequences come from a woman aged 18-29 years in good health.

This clonotype appeared a few times. This sequence joins TRBV10-3 and TRBJ2-7; D not certain. There are 12 residues in the CDR3. Germline CDR1 and CDR2: ENHRY and SYGVKD. V lost 8 bases to trimming and J lost 1 base, with 9 bases between them. CDR3 nucleotide sequence: TGTGCCATCTCATCTTCATCCTACGAGCAGTACTTC. Its translation: CAISSSSYEQYF.

The chain links TRBV7-2 to TRBJ2-3; D is ambiguous. The CDR3 consists of 13 residues. V was trimmed by 2 bases and J by 4 bases, leaving 7 bases between them. CDR1 is SGHTA and CDR2 is FQGNSA in the germline V gene. In DNA form, the CDR3 reads TGTGCCAGCAGCTTAAGCTTCTCAGATACGCAGTATTTT. Its translation: CASSLSFSDTQYF.

This chain links TRBV5-4 with TRBJ2-3; 11 bases match TRBD2. Germline loops: CDR1 SGHNT, CDR2 YYREEE (reference sequence). CDR3 length equals 16 residues. The V segment lost 4 bases and the J segment 2 bases; nucleotides outside the gene matches: 6. The CDR3 DNA reads TGTGCCAGCAGCCCCGGGACTAGCGGAGTCACAGATACGCAGTATTTT. This sequence encodes CASSPGTSGVTDTQYF. The complete variable domain, with remaining parts taken from reference TRBV5-4 and TRBJ2-3, reads ETGVTQSPTHLIKTRGQQVTLRCSSQSGHNTVSWYQQALGQGPQFIFQYYREEENGRGNFPPRFSGLQFPNYSSELNVNALELDDSALYLCASSPGTSGVTDTQYFGPGTRLTVL.

The gene calls are TRBV11-1 and TRBJ2-5; possibly TRBD1 for D (5 bases). Germline CDR1 and CDR2: SGHAT and FQDESV (reference sequence). This CDR3 is 18 amino acids long. The ends were cut back, 2 bases at V and 2 bases at J, with 21 bases in the middle. CDR3 DNA: TGTGCCAGCAGCTTACCCCCCGGGTGGCAGGGATTACAAGAGACCCAGTACTTC. Translated, it gives CASSLPPGWQGLQETQYF.

This clonotype was found a few times. A clone one base away is much larger, so this may be a read error. The rearrangement joins TRBV7-2 to TRBJ2-2; D is ambiguous. The CDR3 is 12 amino acids. Germline V gene sequence: CDR1 SGHTA, CDR2 FQGNSA. Trimming cost V 7 bases and J 1 base, with 4 bases left between them. This CDR3 reads CASTRNTGELFF. In nucleotides, the CDR3 is TGTGCCAGCACCAGGAACACCGGGGAGCTGTTTTTT.

The chain has TRBV5-5 and TRBJ2-5; D perhaps matches TRBD1 (6 bases). This CDR3 spans 14 amino acids. Between the trimmed V and J ends, which lost 2 bases and 5 bases, there was a span of 13 bases. Germline CDR1 reads SGHKS; CDR2 reads YYEKEE (reference sequence). The CDR3 reads CASSFGQLDETQYF. CDR3 nucleotides: TGTGCCAGCAGCTTCGGACAGCTTGACGAGACCCAGTACTTC.

V gene TRBV7-9 combines with J gene TRBJ2-1; TRBD2 matches at 8 bases. Germline V gene lookup returns CDR1 SEHNR and CDR2 FQNEAQ (reference sequence). This CDR3 is 15 amino acids long. Trimming removed 3 bases from V and 8 bases from J; junction bases left unmatched: 9. The CDR3 region has the DNA TGTGCCAGCAGCTTCGGACTAGCTGGTGTGGATGAGCAGTTCTTC. It is translated as CASSFGLAGVDEQFF.

This clonotype was picked up a small number of times. V usage is TRBV6-2 or TRBV6-3 and J usage is TRBJ2-1; 9 bases match TRBD2. The CDR3 runs 16 residues. The J segment lost 8 bases and the V segment lost 0 bases, leaving 8 bases of the junction unmatched. Germline CDR1 MNHEY, CDR2 SVGEGT. The CDR3 sequence is CASSYSLAGPSDEQFF. The CDR3 DNA follows: TGTGCCAGCAGTTACTCGCTAGCGGGGCCCAGCGATGAGCAGTTCTTC.

The genes are TRBV7-6 and TRBJ2-7; 7 nucleotides align to TRBD2. Germline V gene sequence: CDR1 SGHVS, CDR2 FNYEAQ. The ends lost 7 bases at V and 5 bases at J; junction bases unmatched: 5. This CDR3 region has 12 residues. The chain's CDR3 is CASISAGDEQYF. CDR3 sequence (DNA): TGTGCCAGCATCTCGGCGGGGGACGAGCAGTACTTC.